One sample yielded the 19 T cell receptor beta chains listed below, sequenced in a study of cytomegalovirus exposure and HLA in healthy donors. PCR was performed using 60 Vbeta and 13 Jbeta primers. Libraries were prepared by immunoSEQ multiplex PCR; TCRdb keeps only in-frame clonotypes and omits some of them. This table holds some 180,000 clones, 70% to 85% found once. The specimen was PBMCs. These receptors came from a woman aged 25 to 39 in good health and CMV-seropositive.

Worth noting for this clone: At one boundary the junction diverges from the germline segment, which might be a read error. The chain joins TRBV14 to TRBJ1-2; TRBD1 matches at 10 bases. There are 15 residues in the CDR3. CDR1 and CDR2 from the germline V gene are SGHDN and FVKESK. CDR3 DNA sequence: TGTGCCAGCAACCAACCTGGACAGGGGGTTGATGGCTACACCTTC. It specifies CASNQPGQGVDGYTF.

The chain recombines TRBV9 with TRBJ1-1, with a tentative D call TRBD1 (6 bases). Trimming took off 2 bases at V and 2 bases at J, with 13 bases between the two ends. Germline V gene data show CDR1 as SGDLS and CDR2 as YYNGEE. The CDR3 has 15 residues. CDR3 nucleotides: TGTGCCAGCAGCGTGGGGGACATGTTCAACACTGAAGCTTTCTTT. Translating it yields CASSVGDMFNTEAFF. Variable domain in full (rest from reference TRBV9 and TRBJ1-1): DSGVTQTPKHLITATGQRVTLRCSPRSGDLSVYWYQQSLDQGLQFLIQYYNGEERAKGNILERFSAQQFPDLHSELNLSSLELGDSALYFCASSVGDMFNTEAFFGQGTRLTVV.

In nucleotides, the CDR3 is TGTGCCAGCAGCTTAGCTCTTTTGTACTCAGAGCAGTACTTC. This sequence encodes CASSLALLYSEQYF. V is TRBV7-8 and J is TRBJ2-7, with D unclear. Germline-derived CDR1 and CDR2 are SGHVS and FQNEAQ. The CDR3 runs to 14 residues. Trimming removed 0 bases from V and 7 bases from J, with 13 bases in between.

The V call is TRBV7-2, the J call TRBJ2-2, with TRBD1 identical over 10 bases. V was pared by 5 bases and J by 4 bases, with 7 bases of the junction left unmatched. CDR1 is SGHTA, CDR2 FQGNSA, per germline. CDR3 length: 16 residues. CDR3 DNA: TGTGCCAGCAGCCCCCGGACAGGGGGGAGCACCGGGGAGCTGTTTTTT. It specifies CASSPRTGGSTGELFF.

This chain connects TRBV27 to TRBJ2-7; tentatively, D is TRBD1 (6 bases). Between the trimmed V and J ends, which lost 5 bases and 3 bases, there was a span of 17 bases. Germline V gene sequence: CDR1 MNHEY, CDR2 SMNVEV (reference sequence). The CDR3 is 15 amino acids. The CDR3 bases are TGTGCCAGCAGTCCTACGGGACACGCGAACTACGAGCAGTACTTC. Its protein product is CASSPTGHANYEQYF.

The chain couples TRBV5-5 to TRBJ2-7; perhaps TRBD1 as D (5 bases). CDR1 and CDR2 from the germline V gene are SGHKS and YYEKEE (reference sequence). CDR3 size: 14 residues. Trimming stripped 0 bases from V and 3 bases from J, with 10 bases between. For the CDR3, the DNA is TGTGCCAGCAGCTTGGAAGGGGATCACTACGAGCAGTACTTC. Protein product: CASSLEGDHYEQYF.

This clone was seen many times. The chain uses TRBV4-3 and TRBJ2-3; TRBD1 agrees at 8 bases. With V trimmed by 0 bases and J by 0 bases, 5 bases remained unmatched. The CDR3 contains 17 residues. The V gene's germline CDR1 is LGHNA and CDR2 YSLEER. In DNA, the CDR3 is TGCGCCAGCAGCCAAGACCCAGGGGGCCGAAGCACAGATACGCAGTATTTT. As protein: CASSQDPGGRSTDTQYF.

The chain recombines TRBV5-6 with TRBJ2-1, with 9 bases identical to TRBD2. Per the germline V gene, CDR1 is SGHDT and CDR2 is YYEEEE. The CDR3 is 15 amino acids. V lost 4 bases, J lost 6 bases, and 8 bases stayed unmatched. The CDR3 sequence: CASSPSGEGVNEQFF. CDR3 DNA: TGTGCCAGCAGCCCTAGCGGGGAAGGGGTCAATGAGCAGTTCTTC.

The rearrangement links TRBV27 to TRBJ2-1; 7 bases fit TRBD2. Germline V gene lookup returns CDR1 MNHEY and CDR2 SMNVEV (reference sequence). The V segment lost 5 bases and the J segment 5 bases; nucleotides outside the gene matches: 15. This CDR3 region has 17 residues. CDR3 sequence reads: CASSITTPGGGDNEQFF. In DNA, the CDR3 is TGTGCCAGCAGTATAACCACCCCGGGAGGAGGGGACAATGAGCAGTTCTTC.

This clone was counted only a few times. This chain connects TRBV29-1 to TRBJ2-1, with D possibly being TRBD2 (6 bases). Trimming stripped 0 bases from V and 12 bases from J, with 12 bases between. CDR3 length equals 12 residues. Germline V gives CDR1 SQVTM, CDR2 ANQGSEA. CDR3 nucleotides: TGCAGCGTTGAAGAGGTATGGGGAGGGCAGTTCTTC. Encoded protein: CSVEEVWGGQFF.

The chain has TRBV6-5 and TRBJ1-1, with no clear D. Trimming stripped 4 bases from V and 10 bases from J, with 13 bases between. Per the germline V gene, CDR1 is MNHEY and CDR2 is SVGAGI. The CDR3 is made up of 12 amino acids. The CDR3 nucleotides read TGTGCCAGCAGTTCGGCACGGAGGCGAGCTTTCTTT. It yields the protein CASSSARRRAFF.

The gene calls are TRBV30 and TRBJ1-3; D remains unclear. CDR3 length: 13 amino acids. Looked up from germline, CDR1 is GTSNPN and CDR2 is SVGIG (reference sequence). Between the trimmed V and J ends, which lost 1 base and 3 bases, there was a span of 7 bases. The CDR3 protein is CAWSGGRGNTIYF. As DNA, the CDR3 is TGTGCCTGGAGTGGAGGTCGTGGAAACACCATATATTTT.

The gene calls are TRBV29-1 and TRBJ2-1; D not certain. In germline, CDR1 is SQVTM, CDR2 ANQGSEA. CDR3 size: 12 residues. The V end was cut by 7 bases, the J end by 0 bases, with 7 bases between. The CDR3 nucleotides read TGCAGCGCCCTAAGCTCCTACAATGAGCAGTTCTTC. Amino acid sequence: CSALSSYNEQFF.

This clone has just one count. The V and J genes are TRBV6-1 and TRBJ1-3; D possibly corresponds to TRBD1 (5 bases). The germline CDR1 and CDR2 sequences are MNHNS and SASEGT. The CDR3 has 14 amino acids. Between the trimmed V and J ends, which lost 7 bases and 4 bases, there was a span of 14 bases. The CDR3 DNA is TGTGCCAGCACCCCCAGGGTTTACGGAAACACCATATATTTT. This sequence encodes CASTPRVYGNTIYF.

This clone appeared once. The DNA of the CDR3 is TGCGCCAGCAGCCGCGACAGGGTCTACGAGCAGTACTTC. It encodes CASSRDRVYEQYF. The V call is TRBV4-1, the J call TRBJ2-7; 7 bases are shared with TRBD1. Germline V gene lookup returns CDR1 MGHRA and CDR2 YSYEKL. This CDR3 has 13 residues. V lost 4 bases and J lost 3; bases outside the gene matches: 3.

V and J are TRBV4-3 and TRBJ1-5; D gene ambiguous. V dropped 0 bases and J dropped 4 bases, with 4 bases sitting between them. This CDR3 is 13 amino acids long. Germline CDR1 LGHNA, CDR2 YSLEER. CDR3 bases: TGCGCCAGCAGCCAAGACAGTAATCAGCCCCAGCATTTT. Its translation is CASSQDSNQPQHF.

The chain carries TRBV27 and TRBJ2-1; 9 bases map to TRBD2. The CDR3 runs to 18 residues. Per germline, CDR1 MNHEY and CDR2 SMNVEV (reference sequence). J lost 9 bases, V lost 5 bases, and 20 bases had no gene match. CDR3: CASSPNYIAGVRGSEQFF. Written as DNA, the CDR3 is TGTGCCAGCAGTCCCAATTATATAGCGGGAGTCAGGGGAAGTGAGCAGTTCTTC.

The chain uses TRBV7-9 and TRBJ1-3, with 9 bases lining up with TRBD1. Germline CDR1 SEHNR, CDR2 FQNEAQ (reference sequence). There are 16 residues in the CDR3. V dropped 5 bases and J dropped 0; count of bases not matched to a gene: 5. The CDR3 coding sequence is TGTGCCAGCAGCCTCGGGACAGGGAACTCTGGAAACACCATATATTTT. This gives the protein CASSLGTGNSGNTIYF.

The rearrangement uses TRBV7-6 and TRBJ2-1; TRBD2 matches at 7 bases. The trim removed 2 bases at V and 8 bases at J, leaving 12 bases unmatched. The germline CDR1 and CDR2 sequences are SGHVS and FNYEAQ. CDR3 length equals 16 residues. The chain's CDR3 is CASSLIGGGSAYEQFF. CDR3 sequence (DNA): TGTGCCAGCAGCTTAATCGGAGGCGGGAGTGCCTATGAGCAGTTCTTC.